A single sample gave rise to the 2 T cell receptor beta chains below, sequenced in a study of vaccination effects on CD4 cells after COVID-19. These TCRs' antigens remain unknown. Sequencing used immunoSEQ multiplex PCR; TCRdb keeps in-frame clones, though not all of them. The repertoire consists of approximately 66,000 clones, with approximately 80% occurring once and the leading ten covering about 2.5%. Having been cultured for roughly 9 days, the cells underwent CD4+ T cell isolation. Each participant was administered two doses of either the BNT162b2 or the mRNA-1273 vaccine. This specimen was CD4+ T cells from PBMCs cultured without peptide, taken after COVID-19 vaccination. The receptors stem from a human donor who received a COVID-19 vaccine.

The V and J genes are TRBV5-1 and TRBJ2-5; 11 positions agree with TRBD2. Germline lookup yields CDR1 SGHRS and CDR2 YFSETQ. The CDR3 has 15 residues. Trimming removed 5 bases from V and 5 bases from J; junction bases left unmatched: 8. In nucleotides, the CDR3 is TGCGCCAGCAGGGTTAGCGGGGGGGCCCTTGAGACCCAGTACTTC. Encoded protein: CASRVSGGALETQYF. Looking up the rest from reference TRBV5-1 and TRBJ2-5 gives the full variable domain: KAGVTQTPRYLIKTRGQQVTLSCSPISGHRSVSWYQQTPGQGLQFLFEYFSETQRNKGNFPGRFSGRQFSNSRSEMNVSTLELGDSALYLCASRVSGGALETQYFGPGTRLLVL.

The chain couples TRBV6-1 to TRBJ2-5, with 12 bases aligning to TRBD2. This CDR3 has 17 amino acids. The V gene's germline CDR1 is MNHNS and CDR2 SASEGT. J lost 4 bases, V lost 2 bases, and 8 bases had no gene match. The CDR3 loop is CASSEFPSGGAVETQYF. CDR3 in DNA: TGTGCCAGCAGTGAATTCCCTAGCGGGGGGGCCGTAGAGACCCAGTACTTC.